This T cell receptor beta chain was documented in a study of shared clonotypes between healthy human individuals. The CDR3 sequence is 15 residues long. Deletions cut 5 bases from V and 2 bases from J, with 13 bases between. Germline V gene lookup returns CDR1 SEHNR and CDR2 FQNEAQ (reference sequence). Clones were read by immunoSEQ multiplex PCR, and TCRdb kept only the in-frame ones, dropping some. This repertoire shows millions of clones, roughly 91% found once; its top ten account for 1.5% to 2%. Points on this clone: Its antigen is still unknown.

Naive CD8 cells lacked CD45RO and underwent positive selection for CCR7, leaving out terminally differentiated effector memory CD45RA+ cells. Whole-study findings and limits: Represented diversity, genetic and exposure-history alike, was limited by few donors.

Sequenced material: naive CD8+ T cells from PBMCs. This clonotype was sampled from a man between 18 and 29 years old in good health. Some clones in this sample may be carry-over from other donors' samples. The chain uses TRBV7-9 and TRBJ1-5; D not certain. The CDR3 DNA reads TGTGCCAGCAGCCCTATAGAGGTTGGCAATCAGCCCCAGCATTTT. Protein sequence: CASSPIEVGNQPQHF.